One TCR beta chain is described in this entry. This clone was detected a few times. What this receptor recognizes is not known. Nothing much larger sits one base from this clone, and base qualities are not available. The CDR1 and CDR2 encoded by the germline V gene are SGHDT and YYEEEE. The CDR3 has 18 amino acids, counting the end cysteine and phenylalanine. Only CDR3 DNA remains: 54 bases, in frame from the first base. Unmatched junction bases come to 17, with V trimmed by 3 bases and J by 5 bases. The trial excluded patients who had a history of autoimmune disease or who were on systemic immunosuppression. Peripheral blood for TCR sequencing was collected from all dose cohorts at baseline, on cycle 4 day 1, and on cycle 7 day 1. The samples were taken from a phase I, first-in-human, multicenter, open-label dose-escalation trial of ivuxolimab. The trial enrolled adults with locally advanced or metastatic head and neck squamous cell, hepatocellular, melanoma or renal cell carcinoma. Before TCR sequencing, CD4+ and CD8+ T cells were separately sorted from peripheral blood.

To sequence the TCRbeta CDR3 region, genomic DNA was isolated from the sorted cells. The immunoSEQ Assay was used for sequencing of TCRbeta CDR3 regions. The source is immuneACCESS, and TCRdb retained only in-frame sequences with V and J called. Part of the clones is not carried over; for the studies checked, unresolved V genes explain less than half of this, and the remainder is unexplained. This sample has more than 15,000 clones in its table, and around 78% of those were observed once. The ten top clones hold roughly 28% of the sample. The data are from a study of OX40 agonist ivuxolimab in advanced cancers. Describing the broader study: Ivuxolimab was a fully human IgG2 agonistic monoclonal antibody targeting the costimulatory receptor OX40 (CD134). Intravenous ivuxolimab was administered to patients every 2 weeks at six dose levels: 0.01, 0.1, 0.3, 1.5, 3 and 10 mg/kg. Of the 50 or so patients in dose escalation, some 20 had hepatocellular carcinoma, about 15 had melanoma, 9 had renal cell carcinoma and 9 had head and neck cancer. In the dose-escalation cohort, more than 75% of patients were male, and the mean age was approximately 55 years, with a range of 23 to 79. Prior anti-PD-1, anti-PD-L1 or anti-CTLA-4 therapy was permitted, and 30% to 50% of dose-escalation patients had received checkpoint inhibitors. Partial responses were achieved by three dose-escalation patients, of whom one had hepatocellular carcinoma and two had cutaneous melanoma. Peripheral TCRbeta sequencing was intended to test whether TCR sequence diversity was altered and clonal T-cell expansion was caused by ivuxolimab. The monotherapy dose-escalation portion (N ≈ 52 patients) of the phase I ivuxolimab trial is reported in the paper. The study at large found these results: Antigen specificity was not determined for the clonally expanded peripheral T cells. In partial responders in the 0.1-3.0 mg/kg groups, normalized peripheral clonal expansion was found to be among the lowest, especially among CD8+ T cells. At doses of 0.1 to 3.0 mg/kg, clonal expansion of both CD4+ and CD8+ blood T cells was observed from baseline to week 6. After ivuxolimab, expanded clones were on average more numerous among CD8+ T cells than among CD4+ T cells. Low levels of normalized T-cell clonal expansion were also seen in some patients who did not respond.

This chain joins TRBV5-6 to TRBJ2-7; the central 10 bases match TRBD2. Sequenced material: CD4+ or CD8+ T cells sorted from blood, taken in a trial of the OX40 agonist ivuxolimab. The sequence was collected from an adult with an advanced solid tumor such as melanoma, head and neck, liver or kidney cancer. Here the CDR3 is given as CASSSLGLAGEYVHEQYF. The nucleotide sequence reads as follows: TGTGCCAGCAGCTCCCTCGGGCTAGCGGGAGAATACGTCCACGAGCAGTACTTC.